These T cell receptor beta chains were read from a single sample in a study of identical twins. In TCRdb, the 5' RACE reads were re-called with MiXCR into one record per CDR3 protein. The sample carries 600,000 to 700,000 distinct CDR3 sequences, around 20% recorded once. This sample also belongs to another study, concerning T cells expressing NK-cell markers.

Sequenced sample: PBMCs. These TCRs come from a woman between 18 and 30 years old in good health. Each CDR3 is given with its conserved first and last residue. D genes are given only for firm matches. Clone size, where shown, is once, few, many, or a class for clones that have expanded.

j_call | clone_size | d_call | v_call | cdr3_nt | cdr3_aa
TRBJ1-5 | few | . | TRBV7-6 | TGTGCCAGCAGCTTGGGAGGGGCCTGGAATCAGCCCCAGCATTTT | CASSLGGAWNQPQHF
TRBJ2-1 | many | TRBD1 | TRBV5-1 | TGCGCCAGCAAACAGCAGGGGGCTTCCTACAATGAGCAGTTCTTC | CASKQQGASYNEQFF
TRBJ2-7 | . | . | TRBV12-3/TRBV12-4 | TGTGCCAGCAGTTTAGGGGACGGCTACTCCTACGAGCAGTACTTC | CASSLGDGYSYEQYF
TRBJ2-5 | few | . | TRBV12-3/TRBV12-4 | TGTGCCAGCAGTAAAAATGACGGCCAAGAGACCCAGTACTTC | CASSKNDGQETQYF
TRBJ1-5 | few | TRBD1 | TRBV20-1 | TGCAGTGCTAGCGGACAGGGTGTTCAGCCCCAGCATTTT | CSASGQGVQPQHF
TRBJ1-4 | few | . | TRBV12-3/TRBV12-4 | TGTGCCAGCAGTAGGACAACAACTAATGAAAAACTGTTTTTT | CASSRTTTNEKLFF
TRBJ2-3 | . | . | TRBV12-3/TRBV12-4 | TGTGCCAGCAGTTTTTGGCAGAACACAGATACGCAGTATTTT | CASSFWQNTDTQYF
TRBJ2-2 | many | TRBD2 | TRBV12-3/TRBV12-4 | TGTGCCAGCAGTTCCGGGTGGAGCGGGAGAAAAACCGGGGAGCTGTTTTTT | CASSSGWSGRKTGELFF
TRBJ2-7 | . | . | TRBV6-5 | TGTGCCAGCAGTTACTCGATCTACAGGAATCCTTCCGAGCAGTACTTC | CASSYSIYRNPSEQYF
TRBJ1-2 | few | TRBD1 | TRBV20-1 | TGCAGTGCCCCACCACCGGGACAGTTAATCTATGGCTACACCTTC | CSAPPPGQLIYGYTF
TRBJ2-7 | . | . | TRBV7-2 | TGTGCCAGCAGCTTTTACTCTGGGAAACGCGAGCAGTACTTC | CASSFYSGKREQYF
TRBJ2-2 | many | TRBD1 | TRBV20-1 | TGCAGTGCTAGGACAGGGGGCGACACCGGGGAGCTGTTTTTT | CSARTGGDTGELFF
TRBJ2-5 | few | TRBD1 | TRBV29-1 | TGCAGCGTTGAAGATCCGGGACAGGGGTCTAGCGGGACCCAGTACTTC | CSVEDPGQGSSGTQYF
TRBJ2-1 | few | TRBD2 | TRBV27 | TGTGCCAGCATGAGGGCGGGAGGGCGGCCCAATGAGCAGTTCTTC | CASMRAGGRPNEQFF
TRBJ2-1 | few | TRBD2 | TRBV20-1 | TGCAGTGCTTCCGGGCGGGGGGTCAATGAGCAGTTCTTC | CSASGRGVNEQFF
TRBJ1-1 | many | TRBD1 | TRBV7-9 | TGTGCCAGCAGCGTGACAGGGGTGAACACTGAAGCTTTCTTT | CASSVTGVNTEAFF
TRBJ2-3 | many | . | TRBV29-1 | TGCAGCGTTGGAATAGGGGGCACAGATACGCAGTATTTT | CSVGIGGTDTQYF
TRBJ2-1 | many | TRBD1 | TRBV27 | TGTGCCAGCAGGGGGACAGGGTCAATCAATGAGCAGTTCTTC | CASRGTGSINEQFF
TRBJ2-1 | . | . | TRBV5-4 | TGTGCCAGCACCTGGGGCAGTCTTGAGGCCGGGAGAGGATACAATGAGCAGTTCTTC | CASTWGSLEAGRGYNEQFF
TRBJ1-5 | few | . | TRBV12-3/TRBV12-4 | TGTGCCAGCAGTTTGGGCACCACAAACGGCAATCAGCCCCAGCATTTT | CASSLGTTNGNQPQHF
TRBJ2-5 | . | TRBD2 | TRBV29-1 | TGCAGCGTTGAACCCAGCGGGGGTCCCAAGACCCAGTACTTC | CSVEPSGGPKTQYF
TRBJ2-1 | few | . | TRBV29-1 | TGCAGCGTTCTTCGGCGGGGGGACAGGGTTCTCAATGAGCAGTTCTTC | CSVLRRGDRVLNEQFF
TRBJ2-3 | . | . | TRBV5-5 | TGTGCCAGCAGCTTGGGGGACGCCCTCGGGGATACGCAGTATTTT | CASSLGDALGDTQYF
TRBJ1-1 | few | . | TRBV3-1 | TGTGCCAGCAGCCAAGACCTAAGCACTGAAGCTTTCTTT | CASSQDLSTEAFF
TRBJ2-7 | few | . | TRBV5-1 | TGCGCCAGCAGCCCCGCGGGGTGGGACTACGAGCAGTACTTC | CASSPAGWDYEQYF
TRBJ2-5 | . | TRBD2 | TRBV9 | TGTGCCAGCAGCGTAGGGACTAGCGGGAGCCAAGAGACCCAGTACTTC | CASSVGTSGSQETQYF
TRBJ2-2 | many | TRBD1 | TRBV12-3/TRBV12-4 | TGTGCCAGCAGTTCCCGGGGACAGACCGGGGAGCTGTTTTTT | CASSSRGQTGELFF
TRBJ2-1 | few | TRBD2 | TRBV20-1 | TGCAGTGCTAGAAAGCGACTAACGGGGGGTCGGAATGAGCAGTTCTTC | CSARKRLTGGRNEQFF
TRBJ1-1 | few | . | TRBV12-3/TRBV12-4 | TGTGCCAGCACCGAACAGGGAGCGACTGAAGCTTTCTTT | CASTEQGATEAFF
TRBJ2-2 | few | . | TRBV7-9 | TGTGCCAGCATCAGCAGGGACACCGGGGAGCTGTTTTTT | CASISRDTGELFF
TRBJ2-3 | . | TRBD2 | TRBV20-1 | TGCAGTGCTAGAGTTGAGTTCGGGACTAGCGGGGGGGCGGCAGATACGCAGTATTTT | CSARVEFGTSGGAADTQYF
TRBJ1-4 | many | . | TRBV20-1 | TGCAGTGCTAGGCCGGCGGGGGAAAAACTGTTTTTT | CSARPAGEKLFF
TRBJ1-1 | . | . | TRBV6-6 | TGTGCCAGCACCATACGCGGAGGGACTGAAGCTTTCTTT | CASTIRGGTEAFF
TRBJ2-3 | few | . | TRBV7-9 | TGTGCCAGCAGCTCAGGCGGGTCCACTCCAGATACGCAGTATTTT | CASSSGGSTPDTQYF
TRBJ1-1 | . | . | TRBV7-9 | TGTGCCAGCAGGGAAAGGGACATCCTGAACACTGAAGCTTTCTTT | CASRERDILNTEAFF
TRBJ2-7 | . | . | TRBV3-1 | TGTGCCAGCAGCCAAGGTAAAGGGAAGTACTTC | CASSQGKGKYF
TRBJ2-1 | few | TRBD2 | TRBV7-8 | TGTGCCAGCAGCTCCACTAGCGGCAACAATGAGCAGTTCTTC | CASSSTSGNNEQFF
TRBJ2-1 | . | TRBD2 | TRBV9 | TGTGCCAGCAGCGTAGGTGCGGGGGTGCGCTCCTACAATGAGCAGTTCTTC | CASSVGAGVRSYNEQFF
TRBJ1-4 | . | TRBD1 | TRBV5-1 | TGCGCCAGCAGCCCGGGAGGGACAGCAAGCTCGAATGAAAAACTGTTTTTT | CASSPGGTASSNEKLFF
TRBJ1-2 | few | TRBD1 | TRBV11-1 | TGTGCCAGCAGCGACGGGTTCCGGACAGGGCCCACCTCCGGTCGGGGCTACACCTTC | CASSDGFRTGPTSGRGYTF
TRBJ2-7 | . | TRBD2 | TRBV9 | TGTGCCAGCAGCGTAGCTAGCGGGGGGGCCTACGAGCAGTACTTC | CASSVASGGAYEQYF
TRBJ2-1 | . | . | TRBV30 | TGTGCCTGGAGCGGCCTAGCTGATGAGCAGTTCTTC | CAWSGLADEQFF
TRBJ2-1 | . | . | TRBV7-9 | TGTGCCAGCAGCTCCTACCAGGTCTGGGTCCTATACAATGAGCAGTTCTTC | CASSSYQVWVLYNEQFF
TRBJ1-1 | few | . | TRBV20-1 | TGCAGTGCTAGTAGGAACAGGGCGAACACTGAAGCTTTCTTT | CSASRNRANTEAFF
TRBJ2-1 | . | . | TRBV5-1 | TGCGCCAGCAGCTTGGTTAGGGTGGGCAATGGGCAGTTCTTC | CASSLVRVGNGQFF
TRBJ2-7 | . | . | TRBV2 | TGTGCCAGCAGTGAAGCGCCTGGGGATGAGCAGTACTTC | CASSEAPGDEQYF
TRBJ2-2 | . | . | TRBV12-3/TRBV12-4 | TGTGCCAGCCTAACAGGAAACACCGGGGAGCTGTTTTTT | CASLTGNTGELFF
TRBJ2-7 | many | . | TRBV5-1 | TGCGCCAGCAGCGATAAGGACAGAACCTACGAGCAGTACTTC | CASSDKDRTYEQYF
TRBJ2-3 | . | TRBD2 | TRBV12-3/TRBV12-4 | TGTGCCAGCAGTCCTTGGACTAGCACCACAACAGATACGCAGTATTTT | CASSPWTSTTTDTQYF
TRBJ1-5 | . | TRBD1 | TRBV6-1 | TGTGCCAGCAGATTCATGACAGGGGGCTTTAGCAATCAGCCCCAGCATTTT | CASRFMTGGFSNQPQHF
TRBJ1-1 | few | . | TRBV20-1 | TGCAGTGCTAGGGCCAGGGGAAACACTGAAGCTTTCTTT | CSARARGNTEAFF